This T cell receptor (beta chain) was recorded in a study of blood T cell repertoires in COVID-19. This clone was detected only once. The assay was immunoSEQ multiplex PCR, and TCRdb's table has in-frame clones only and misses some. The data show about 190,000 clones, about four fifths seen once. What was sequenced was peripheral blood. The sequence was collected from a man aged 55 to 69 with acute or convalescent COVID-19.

CDR3 in DNA: TGTGCCAGCAGCCGACAGAGTTTCTCTGGAAACACCATATATTTT. It codes for CASSRQSFSGNTIYF. The chain uses TRBV7-9 and TRBJ1-3; possibly TRBD1 for D (5 bases). CDR1 and CDR2 from the germline V gene are SEHNR and FQNEAQ (reference sequence). The germline V and J ends were trimmed by 5 bases and 0 bases, with 11 bases remaining between them. The CDR3 is 15 residues long. The full variable domain, its missing parts supplied by reference TRBV7-9 and TRBJ1-3, is DTGVSQNPRHKITKRGQNVTFRCDPISEHNRLYWYRQTLGQGPEFLTYFQNEAQLEKSRLLSDRFSAERPKGSFSTLEIQRTEQGDSAMYLCASSRQSFSGNTIYFGEGSWLTVV.